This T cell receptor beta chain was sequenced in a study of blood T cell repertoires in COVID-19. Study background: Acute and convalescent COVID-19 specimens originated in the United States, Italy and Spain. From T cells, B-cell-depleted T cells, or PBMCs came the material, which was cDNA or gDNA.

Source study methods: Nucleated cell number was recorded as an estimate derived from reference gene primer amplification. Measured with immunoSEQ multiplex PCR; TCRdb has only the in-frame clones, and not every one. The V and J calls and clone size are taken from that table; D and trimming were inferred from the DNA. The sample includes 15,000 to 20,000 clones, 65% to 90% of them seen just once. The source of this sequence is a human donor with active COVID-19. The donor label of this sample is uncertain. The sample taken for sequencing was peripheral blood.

CDR3 nucleotide sequence: TGTGCCAGCAGGACCGGGACAGGTGGCTACACCTTC. This translates into CASRTGTGGYTF. The gene calls are TRBV2 and TRBJ1-2; 8 positions agree with TRBD1. The CDR3 is 12 residues long. Germline CDR1 reads SNHLY; CDR2 reads FYNNEI. V lost 6 bases and J lost 7; bases outside the gene matches: 4.